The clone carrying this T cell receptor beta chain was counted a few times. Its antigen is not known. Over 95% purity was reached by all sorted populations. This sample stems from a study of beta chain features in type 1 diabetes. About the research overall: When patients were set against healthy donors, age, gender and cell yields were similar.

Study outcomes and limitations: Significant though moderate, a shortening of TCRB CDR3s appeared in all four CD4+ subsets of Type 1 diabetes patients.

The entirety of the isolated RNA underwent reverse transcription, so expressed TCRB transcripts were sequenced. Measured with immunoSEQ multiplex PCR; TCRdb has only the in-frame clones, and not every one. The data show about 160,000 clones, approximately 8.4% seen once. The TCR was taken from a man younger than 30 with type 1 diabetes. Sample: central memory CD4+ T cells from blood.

The CDR3 is CASSIKGEYGYTF. CDR3 DNA sequence: TGTGCCAGTAGTATCAAGGGAGAGTATGGCTACACCTTC. The chain recombines TRBV19 with TRBJ1-2; D gene unclear. The CDR3 loop spans 13 amino acids. Germline-derived CDR1 and CDR2 are LNHDA and SQIVND (reference sequence). Trimming took 3 bases from V and 5 from J, leaving 10 bases between them.